This T cell receptor (beta chain) was captured in a study of siplizumab effects on memory and regulatory T cells. With V trimmed by 9 bases and J by 4 bases, 6 bases remained unmatched. Germline V CDR1 and CDR2: MNHEY, SMNVEV (reference sequence). The CDR3 contains 13 residues. About 100,000 TCR templates per sample were assayed. Assay: immunoSEQ multiplex PCR; the TCRdb copy retains only in-frame clones and omits some. The sample has 110,000 or so clones; roughly 91% are singletons. In the case of this clone: The target antigen is unknown.

Study observations and caveats: Both greater diversity than memory cells and a major contribution to the alloresponse seemed to characterize naive T cells.

The V and J genes are TRBV27 and TRBJ1-3, with 7 bases identical to TRBD1. The source of this sequence is a human donor in good health. The material sequenced was CD4+ T cells sorted from blood. The CDR3 reads CASKTGSGNTIYF. As DNA, the CDR3 is TGTGCCAGTAAGACAGGGTCCGGAAACACCATATATTTT.